A selection of T cell receptor beta chains follows, all from one sample in a study of early T cells in non-severe SARS-CoV-2 infection. TCRdb itself ran the 5' RACE reads through MiXCR, one entry per CDR3 protein. The repertoire holds 30,000 to 35,000 distinct CDR3 sequences, with about 4.2% as singletons. The sequenced sample consisted of whole blood. The receptors here all came from an adult who was a healthcare worker with PCR-confirmed SARS-CoV-2 infection or an uninfected control (not recorded which). CDR3s include the opening cysteine and the closing phenylalanine or tryptophan. The order of the fields is J gene, V gene, D gene, clone size, CDR3 protein, CDR3 DNA. D genes are given only for firm matches. The size of a clone is reported for some rows only, either as once, few or many, or as a class for expanded clones.

j_call: TRBJ2-1; v_call: TRBV10-3; d_call: TRBD1; clone_size: few; cdr3_aa: CAIRKTTGDVYNEQFF; cdr3_nt: TGTGCCATCAGAAAAACTACAGGGGACGTATACAATGAGCAGTTCTTC
j_call: TRBJ1-2; v_call: TRBV5-1; d_call: .; clone_size: medium-sized; cdr3_aa: CASSLDPGGRGPSGGYTF; cdr3_nt: TGCGCCAGCAGCTTGGACCCCGGGGGTCGTGGCCCCTCGGGTGGCTACACCTTC
j_call: TRBJ2-5; v_call: TRBV14; d_call: .; clone_size: .; cdr3_aa: CASSQDWEDVGTQYF; cdr3_nt: TGTGCCAGCAGCCAAGATTGGGAGGACGTAGGGACCCAGTACTTC
j_call: TRBJ2-1; v_call: TRBV5-1; d_call: .; clone_size: .; cdr3_aa: CASSLASNEQFF; cdr3_nt: TGCGCCAGCAGCTTGGCGTCCAATGAGCAGTTCTTC
j_call: TRBJ2-7; v_call: TRBV10-3; d_call: .; clone_size: many; cdr3_aa: CAISELGHEQYF; cdr3_nt: TGTGCCATCAGTGAGTTAGGGCACGAGCAGTACTTC
j_call: TRBJ2-4; v_call: TRBV11-2; d_call: TRBD2; clone_size: many; cdr3_aa: CASRGGSSHSIQYF; cdr3_nt: TGTGCCAGCAGGGGAGGGAGTTCGCACAGCATTCAGTACTTC
j_call: TRBJ2-2; v_call: TRBV27; d_call: .; clone_size: many; cdr3_aa: CASSLFWQGGELFF; cdr3_nt: TGTGCCAGCAGTTTATTCTGGCAGGGTGGGGAGCTGTTTTTT
j_call: TRBJ1-5; v_call: TRBV27; d_call: .; clone_size: many; cdr3_aa: CASSPEPSNQPQHF; cdr3_nt: TGTGCCAGCAGCCCGGAACCTAGCAATCAGCCCCAGCATTTT
j_call: TRBJ1-1; v_call: TRBV7-6; d_call: TRBD1; clone_size: .; cdr3_aa: CASSSTGAEAFF; cdr3_nt: TGTGCCAGCAGCTCTACAGGGGCTGAAGCTTTCTTT
j_call: TRBJ2-3; v_call: TRBV7-9; d_call: .; clone_size: few; cdr3_aa: CASSSTGQEWGTDTQYF; cdr3_nt: TGTGCCAGCAGCTCAACAGGGCAAGAATGGGGGACAGATACGCAGTATTTT
j_call: TRBJ1-5; v_call: TRBV29-1; d_call: TRBD1; clone_size: many; cdr3_aa: CSASTGALNQPQHF; cdr3_nt: TGCAGCGCTTCGACAGGGGCCCTCAATCAGCCCCAGCATTTT
j_call: TRBJ2-6; v_call: TRBV5-1; d_call: .; clone_size: many; cdr3_aa: CASSLRSGANVLTF; cdr3_nt: TGCGCCAGCAGCTTACGCTCTGGGGCCAACGTCCTGACTTTC